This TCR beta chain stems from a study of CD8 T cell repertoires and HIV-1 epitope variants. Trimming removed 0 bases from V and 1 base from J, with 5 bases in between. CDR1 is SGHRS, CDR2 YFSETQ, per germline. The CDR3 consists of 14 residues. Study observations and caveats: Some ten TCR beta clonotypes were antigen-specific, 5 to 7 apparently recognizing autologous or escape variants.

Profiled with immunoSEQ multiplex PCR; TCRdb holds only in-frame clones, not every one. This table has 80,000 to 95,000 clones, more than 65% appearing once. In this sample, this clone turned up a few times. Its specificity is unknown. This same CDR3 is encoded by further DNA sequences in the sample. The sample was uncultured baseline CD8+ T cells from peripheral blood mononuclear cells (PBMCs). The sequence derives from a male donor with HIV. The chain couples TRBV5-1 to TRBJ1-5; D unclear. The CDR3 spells CASSLEGSNQPQHF. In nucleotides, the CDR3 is TGCGCCAGCAGCTTGGAGGGCAGCAATCAGCCCCAGCATTTT.